A selection of T cell receptor beta chains follows, all from one sample in a study of shared clonotypes between healthy human individuals. The data were produced by immunoSEQ multiplex PCR, yet TCRdb's version contains in-frame clones alone and is incomplete. Here the sample spans 2 million to 2.5 million clones, about nine tenths being singletons. The sequenced sample consisted of naive CD4+ T cells from PBMCs. These receptors were obtained from a man aged 18 to 30 in good health. Some clones in this sample may be carry-over from other donors' samples. Both conserved end residues are part of each CDR3. A D gene is named only where the DNA matches it firmly. The size field is filled for only some rows; it gives once, few, many or a size class.

d_call,clone_size,v_call,j_call,cdr3_aa,cdr3_nt
.,once,TRBV5-1,TRBJ1-3,CASTPGAAGNTIYF,TGCGCCAGCACCCCTGGGGCGGCGGGAAACACCATATATTTT
TRBD2,.,TRBV5-6,TRBJ2-1,CASSSLRGNSYNEQFF,TGTGCCAGCAGCTCCCTGCGGGGGAACTCCTACAATGAGCAGTTCTTC
.,.,TRBV11-1,TRBJ2-2,CASSLGPAGELFF,TGTGCCAGCAGCCTCGGGCCTGCCGGGGAGCTGTTTTTT
.,.,TRBV7-6,TRBJ2-7,CASSLVEGSYEQYF,TGTGCCAGCAGCTTAGTTGAGGGTTCCTACGAGCAGTACTTC
.,.,TRBV28,TRBJ1-4,CASSSPADAATNEKLFF,TGTGCCAGCAGTTCACCCGCAGACGCTGCAACTAATGAAAAACTGTTTTTT
.,.,TRBV6-1,TRBJ1-1,CASSEAAGSNTEAFF,TGTGCCAGCAGTGAAGCGGCCGGCTCGAACACTGAAGCTTTCTTT
TRBD2,.,TRBV5-4,TRBJ2-3,CASSQGLAGGPSTDTQYF,TGTGCCAGCAGTCAAGGACTAGCGGGAGGCCCTAGCACAGATACGCAGTATTTT
.,.,TRBV11-3,TRBJ2-5,CASSLGGSETQYF,TGTGCCAGCAGCTTAGGGGGGAGTGAGACCCAGTACTTC
TRBD1,.,TRBV27,TRBJ2-5,CASSPRTGAQETQYF,TGTGCCAGCAGTCCGCGGACAGGGGCTCAGGAGACCCAGTACTTC
TRBD2,.,TRBV6-1,TRBJ2-7,CASLRGSGGEQYF,TGTGCCAGCTTAAGAGGGTCGGGGGGCGAGCAGTACTTC
TRBD2,.,TRBV29-1,TRBJ2-7,CSVGIPYRGGQYF,TGCAGCGTTGGAATCCCCTACCGCGGGGGGCAGTACTTC
.,.,TRBV7-9,TRBJ2-2,CASSPRTGAGELFF,TGTGCCAGCAGCCCGCGGACGGGGGCGGGGGAGCTGTTTTTT
TRBD2,.,TRBV4-3,TRBJ2-1,CASSQEPSGRSYNEQFF,TGCGCCAGCAGCCAAGAACCTAGCGGGAGGTCCTACAATGAGCAGTTCTTC
.,.,TRBV5-4,TRBJ2-7,CASSPDGLASYEQYF,TGTGCCAGCAGCCCCGACGGTCTAGCATCCTACGAGCAGTACTTC
.,.,TRBV4-3,TRBJ1-2,CASSQESAGTYGYTF,TGCGCCAGCAGCCAAGAGTCAGCGGGAACCTATGGCTACACCTTC
.,.,TRBV6-1,TRBJ2-7,CASSAFGTLWSYEQYF,TGTGCCAGCAGTGCCTTCGGGACACTATGGTCCTACGAGCAGTACTTC
TRBD1,.,TRBV18,TRBJ1-2,CASSPTTGVYGYTF,TGTGCCAGCTCACCTACGACAGGGGTCTATGGCTACACCTTC
.,.,TRBV18,TRBJ2-2,CASSALDWITGELFF,TGTGCCAGCTCAGCTCTGGACTGGATCACCGGGGAGCTGTTTTTT
.,.,TRBV25-1,TRBJ1-3,CASRSPGGNTIYF,TGTGCCAGTAGGAGTCCGGGGGGAAACACCATATATTTT
.,.,TRBV11-1,TRBJ1-2,CASSLGHNYGYTF,TGTGCCAGCAGCTTAGGCCATAACTATGGCTACACCTTC
TRBD2,.,TRBV30,TRBJ2-7,CAWSQLSGRAEQYF,TGTGCCTGGAGTCAACTTAGCGGGAGGGCCGAGCAGTACTTC
TRBD1,.,TRBV29-1,TRBJ2-1,CSVMLPDGTGSNEQFF,TGCAGCGTTATGTTACCCGACGGGACAGGGAGTAATGAGCAGTTCTTC
.,once,TRBV6-4,TRBJ2-5,CASSRIRGHGEEETQYF,TGTGCCAGTTCCCGAATTAGGGGACACGGAGAAGAAGAGACCCAGTACTTC
.,.,TRBV2,TRBJ2-7,CASSEDRRGGRTYEQYF,TGTGCCAGCAGTGAAGATAGAAGAGGGGGAAGGACCTACGAGCAGTACTTC
.,.,TRBV7-9,TRBJ2-7,CASSSSGPSAGGQYF,TGTGCCAGCAGCTCTAGCGGGCCATCTGCAGGGGGACAGTACTTC
.,.,TRBV4-1,TRBJ1-5,CASSQDPTGAQPQHF,TGCGCCAGCAGCCAAGATCCAACTGGGGCTCAGCCCCAGCATTTT
.,.,TRBV5-6,TRBJ1-1,CASSSRDKNTEAFF,TGTGCCAGCAGCTCCCGGGACAAGAACACTGAAGCTTTCTTT
TRBD2,.,TRBV25-1,TRBJ2-7,CASSEGGGAYEQYF,TGTGCCAGCAGTGAAGGGGGGGGAGCCTACGAGCAGTACTTC